This T cell receptor (beta chain) stems from a study of T-cell memory formation after mild COVID-19. Trimming cost V 7 bases and J 4 bases; bases outside gene matches: 11. The germline V gene encodes CDR1 DFQATT and CDR2 SNEGSKA (reference sequence). There are 15 residues in the CDR3. Details on this clonotype: The antigen remains unidentified.

Study-wide results and caveats: Clones contracting across day 15 to 85 had a balanced CD4/CD8 profile; later expanding clones leaned CD4+. A subset of responding clones appeared in pre-infection memory, suggesting cross-reactive memory joined.

TCRalpha and TCRbeta libraries used 5'RACE with constant-segment primers and UMIs. TCRdb used MiXCR to reprocess the 5' RACE reads, holding one entry per CDR3 protein. The sample has roughly 130,000 distinct CDR3 sequences; about 17% are singletons. The genes are TRBV20-1 and TRBJ2-1, with 9 bases lining up with TRBD2. Sequenced sample: PBMCs or a T cell subset sorted from them (not recorded which). The TCR comes from a man aged 18 to 30 who had mild COVID-19 (a few samples of this study predate the infection). Cell type and time point are not known. In DNA form, the CDR3 reads TGCAGTGTCGCCGGCACTAGCGGGCGATACAATGAGCAGTTCTTC. As protein: CSVAGTSGRYNEQFF.